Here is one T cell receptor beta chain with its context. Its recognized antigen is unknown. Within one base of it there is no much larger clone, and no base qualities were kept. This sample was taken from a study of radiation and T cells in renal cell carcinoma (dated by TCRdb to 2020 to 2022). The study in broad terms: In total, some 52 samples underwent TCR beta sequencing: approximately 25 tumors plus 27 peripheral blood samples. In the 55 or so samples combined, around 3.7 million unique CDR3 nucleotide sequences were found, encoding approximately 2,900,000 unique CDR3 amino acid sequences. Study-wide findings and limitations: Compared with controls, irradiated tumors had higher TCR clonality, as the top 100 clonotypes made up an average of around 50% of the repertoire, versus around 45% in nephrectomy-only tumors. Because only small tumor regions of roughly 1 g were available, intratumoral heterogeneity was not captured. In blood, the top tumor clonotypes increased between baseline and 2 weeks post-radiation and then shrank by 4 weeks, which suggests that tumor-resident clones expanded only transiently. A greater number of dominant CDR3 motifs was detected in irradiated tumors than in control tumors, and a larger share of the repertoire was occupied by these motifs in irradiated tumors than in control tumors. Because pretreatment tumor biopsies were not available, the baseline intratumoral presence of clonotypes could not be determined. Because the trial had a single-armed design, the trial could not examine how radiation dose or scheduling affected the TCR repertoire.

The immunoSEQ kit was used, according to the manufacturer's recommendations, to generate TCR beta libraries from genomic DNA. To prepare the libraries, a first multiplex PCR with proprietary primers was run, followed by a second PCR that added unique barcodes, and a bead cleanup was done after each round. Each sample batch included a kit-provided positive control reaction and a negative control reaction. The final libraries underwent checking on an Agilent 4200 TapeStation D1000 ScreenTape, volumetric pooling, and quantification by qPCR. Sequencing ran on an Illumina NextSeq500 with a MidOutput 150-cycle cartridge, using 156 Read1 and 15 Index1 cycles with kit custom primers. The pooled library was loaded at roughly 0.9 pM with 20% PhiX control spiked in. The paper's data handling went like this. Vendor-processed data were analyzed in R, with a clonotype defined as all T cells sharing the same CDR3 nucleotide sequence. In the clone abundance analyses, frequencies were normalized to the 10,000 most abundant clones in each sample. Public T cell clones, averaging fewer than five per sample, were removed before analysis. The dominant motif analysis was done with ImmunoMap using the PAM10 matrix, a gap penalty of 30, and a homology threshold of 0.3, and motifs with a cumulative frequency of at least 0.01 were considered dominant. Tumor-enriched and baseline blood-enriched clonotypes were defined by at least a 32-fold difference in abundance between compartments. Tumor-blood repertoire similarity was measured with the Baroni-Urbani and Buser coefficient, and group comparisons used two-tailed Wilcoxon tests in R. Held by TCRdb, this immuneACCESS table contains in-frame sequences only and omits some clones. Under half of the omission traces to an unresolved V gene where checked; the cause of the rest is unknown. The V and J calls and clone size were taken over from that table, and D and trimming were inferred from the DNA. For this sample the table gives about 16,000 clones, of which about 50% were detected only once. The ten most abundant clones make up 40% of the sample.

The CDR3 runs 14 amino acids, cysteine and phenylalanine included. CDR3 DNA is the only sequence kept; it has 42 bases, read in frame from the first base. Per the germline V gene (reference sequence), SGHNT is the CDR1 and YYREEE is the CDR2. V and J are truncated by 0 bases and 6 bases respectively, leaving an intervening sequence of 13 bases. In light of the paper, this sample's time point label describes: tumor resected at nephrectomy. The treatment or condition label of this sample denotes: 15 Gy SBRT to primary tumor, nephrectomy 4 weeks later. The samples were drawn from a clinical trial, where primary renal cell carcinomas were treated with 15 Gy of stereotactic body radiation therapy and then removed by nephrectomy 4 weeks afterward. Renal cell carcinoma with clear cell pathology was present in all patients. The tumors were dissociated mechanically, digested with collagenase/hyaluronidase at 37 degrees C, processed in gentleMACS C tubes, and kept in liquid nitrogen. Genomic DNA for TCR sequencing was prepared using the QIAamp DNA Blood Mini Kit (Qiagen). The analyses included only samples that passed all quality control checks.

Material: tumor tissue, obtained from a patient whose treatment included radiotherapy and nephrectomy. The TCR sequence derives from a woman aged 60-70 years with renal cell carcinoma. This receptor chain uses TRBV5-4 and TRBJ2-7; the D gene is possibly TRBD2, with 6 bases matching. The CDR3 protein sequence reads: CASSLDSGRSEQYF. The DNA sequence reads TGTGCCAGCAGCTTGGACTCGGGGAGGTCCGAGCAGTACTTC.